Below are 17 T cell receptor beta chains sequenced from a single sample in a study of T cell responses to AZD1222 COVID-19 vaccine. Measured with immunoSEQ multiplex PCR; TCRdb has only the in-frame clones, and not every one. Here the sample spans some 65,000 clones, 70% to 80% being singletons. The sample in question was peripheral blood, obtained on day 0 of MenACWY control vaccination. The receptors were gathered from an adult in good health.

V usage is TRBV7-9 and J usage is TRBJ2-7; TRBD1 is a possible D gene (6 bases). This CDR3 spans 15 amino acids. Germline loops: CDR1 SEHNR, CDR2 FQNEAQ (reference sequence). Trimming pared 5 bases from V and 9 bases from J, leaving 23 bases between. The CDR3 DNA follows: TGTGCCAGCAGCCCCTCCGGGACACTCACCTCGGGGCAGTACTTC. Protein product: CASSPSGTLTSGQYF.

The chain combines TRBV18 with TRBJ1-4; TRBD1 might be the D (5 bases). The CDR3 spans 15 residues. V was cut by 3 bases and J by 6 bases, with 14 bases left in between. The germline V gene has CDR1 KGHSH and CDR2 LQKENI. CDR3 in amino acids: CASSPLGGGYEKLFF. CDR3 DNA sequence: TGTGCCAGCTCACCCCTCGGCGGGGGATATGAAAAACTGTTTTTT.

This sequence joins TRBV7-9 and TRBJ2-1, with D tentatively TRBD2 (6 bases). The CDR3 is 18 residues long. With 1 base removed from V and 0 bases from J, the gap between germline ends came to 16 bases. The germline gives CDR1 SEHNR, CDR2 FQNEAQ (reference sequence). CDR3 coding DNA: TGTGCCAGCAGCTTAGAGCCCGGGTTTAGCGGCTCCTACAATGAGCAGTTCTTC. Its translation is CASSLEPGFSGSYNEQFF.

The chain recombines TRBV5-1 with TRBJ2-1; 9 nucleotides match TRBD1. CDR1 is SGHRS and CDR2 is YFSETQ in the germline V gene. V gave up 3 bases and J gave up 3 bases; unmatched junction bases: 10. CDR3 length equals 17 residues. CDR3 loop: CASSSIPGTGSYNEQFF. The CDR3 DNA is TGCGCCAGCAGCTCCATCCCCGGGACAGGGAGCTACAATGAGCAGTTCTTC.

The gene calls are TRBV12-3 or TRBV12-4 and TRBJ2-7; maybe TRBD1 (6 bases). This CDR3 has 13 amino acids. Trimming shortened V by 1 base and J by 5 bases, and 9 bases separated the two germline ends. Here the CDR3 DNA reads TGTGCCAGCAGTTTAGGGGGACAAGACGAGCAGTACTTC. Translating it yields CASSLGGQDEQYF.

The rearrangement links TRBV5-8 to TRBJ2-2, with 9 bases matching TRBD2. In germline, CDR1 is SGHTS, CDR2 YDEGEE. V shed 1 base, J shed 0 bases, and the junction held 4 bases outside the gene matches. This CDR3 has 17 amino acids. In DNA, the CDR3 is TGTGCCAGCAGCTTGTACCAGCGGGGGGCGAACACCGGGGAGCTGTTTTTT. Protein product: CASSLYQRGANTGELFF.

The V and J genes are TRBV10-3 and TRBJ2-1; weak D call: TRBD1 (5 bases). The V and J ends lost 6 bases and 10 bases respectively, with 19 bases between them. CDR3 size: 14 residues. The germline V gene has CDR1 ENHRY and CDR2 SYGVKD. This CDR3 is CAISSLQGRGEQFF. In DNA, the CDR3 is TGTGCCATCAGCAGTCTGCAGGGTCGTGGAGAGCAGTTCTTC.

J is TRBJ1-6 and V is TRBV25-1; a weak D match, TRBD1 (5 bases). The germline gives CDR1 MGHDK, CDR2 SYGVNS. Trimming took 7 bases from V and 8 from J, leaving 12 bases between them. The CDR3 has 13 residues. CDR3 in amino acids: CASNSRADSPLHF. The DNA of the CDR3 is TGTGCCAGCAATTCCAGGGCGGATTCACCCCTCCACTTT.

The chain couples TRBV27 to TRBJ2-1; 7 bases map to TRBD1. The germline CDR1 and CDR2 sequences are MNHEY and SMNVEV (reference sequence). This CDR3 has 16 residues. V gave up 5 bases and J gave up 7 bases; unmatched junction bases: 14. The CDR3 is CASSPFRGIGGNEQFF. The CDR3 DNA sequence: TGTGCCAGCAGTCCATTCAGGGGGATCGGTGGGAATGAGCAGTTCTTC.

The chain joins TRBV5-1 to TRBJ2-7; 7 bases align to TRBD1. This CDR3 is 15 amino acids long. The germline V gene encodes CDR1 SGHRS and CDR2 YFSETQ. Trimming took 1 base from V and 6 from J; bases not matched to a gene: 10. DNA of the CDR3: TGCGCCAGCAGCTTGTCAGGGACAGCTGCTTCCGAGCAGTACTTC. It encodes CASSLSGTAASEQYF.

This chain joins TRBV15 and TRBJ1-2, with D possibly being TRBD1 (5 bases). Per germline, CDR1 LNHNV and CDR2 YYDKDF (reference sequence). Trimming removed 2 bases from V and 5 bases from J, with 12 bases in between. The CDR3 contains 14 residues. CDR3 in DNA: TGTGCCACCAGCAGAACCGGGACTACTTATGGCTACACCTTC. Translating it yields CATSRTGTTYGYTF.

V and J are TRBV4-3 and TRBJ2-1; D perhaps matches TRBD1 (5 bases). The V gene's germline CDR1 is LGHNA and CDR2 YSLEER. The CDR3 spans 14 residues. The ends were cut back, 4 bases at V and 7 bases at J, with 14 bases in the middle. In nucleotides, the CDR3 is TGCGCCAGCAGCCGAGAAGGGGCGGCTAATGAGCAGTTCTTC. Translating it yields CASSREGAANEQFF.

Concerning this clone itself: The same CDR3 also results from other DNA sequences found in this sample. The chain employs TRBV2 and TRBJ1-2; D not certain. Germline CDR1 reads SNHLY; CDR2 reads FYNNEI. The CDR3 runs 13 residues. V was shortened by 7 bases and J by 3 bases, with 12 bases between the two germline ends. CDR3 bases: TGTGCCAGCACCCTGGGAAGGGACTATGGCTACACCTTC. Protein product: CASTLGRDYGYTF.

The V and J genes are TRBV3-1 (or the pseudogene TRBV3-2) and TRBJ1-1; D is unclear. Trimming left V 4 bases short and J 1 base short, with 7 bases between. Germline assignment: CDR1 LGHDT and CDR2 YNNKEL (reference sequence). The CDR3 runs to 13 residues. DNA of the CDR3: TGTGCCAGCAGCCTTACGGAGAACACTGAAGCTTTCTTT. Its protein product is CASSLTENTEAFF.

The chain combines TRBV5-1 with TRBJ1-3, with D possibly TRBD1 on 5 matching bases. The germline V and J ends were trimmed by 6 bases and 4 bases, with 17 bases remaining between them. CDR1 is SGHRS, CDR2 YFSETQ, per germline. The CDR3 totals 15 residues. Here the CDR3 reads CASMISGGKGNTIYF. CDR3 DNA sequence: TGCGCCAGCATGATATCTGGGGGAAAAGGAAACACCATATATTTT. Full variable domain (outside the CDR3, taken from reference TRBV5-1 and TRBJ1-3): KAGVTQTPRYLIKTRGQQVTLSCSPISGHRSVSWYQQTPGQGLQFLFEYFSETQRNKGNFPGRFSGRQFSNSRSEMNVSTLELGDSALYLCASMISGGKGNTIYFGEGSWLTVV.

This clone came up once. This rearrangement joins TRBV30 to TRBJ1-4; D uncertain. The germline gives CDR1 GTSNPN, CDR2 SVGIG (reference sequence). V lost 4 bases, J lost 4 bases, and 7 bases lay in between. CDR3 length equals 12 residues. The CDR3 is CAWNQDNEKLFF. The CDR3 DNA reads as TGTGCCTGGAATCAGGATAATGAAAAACTGTTTTTT.

The CDR3 bases are TGTGCCAGCAGTTTGGATTCGGGGGCGAGGCAGCCCCAGCATTTT. It is translated as CASSLDSGARQPQHF. The J gene is TRBJ1-5, the V gene TRBV28, with D maybe TRBD1 (6 bases). V was clipped by 3 bases and J by 7 bases, with 16 bases between them. This CDR3 has 15 residues. Germline CDR1 and CDR2: MDHEN and SYDVKM.